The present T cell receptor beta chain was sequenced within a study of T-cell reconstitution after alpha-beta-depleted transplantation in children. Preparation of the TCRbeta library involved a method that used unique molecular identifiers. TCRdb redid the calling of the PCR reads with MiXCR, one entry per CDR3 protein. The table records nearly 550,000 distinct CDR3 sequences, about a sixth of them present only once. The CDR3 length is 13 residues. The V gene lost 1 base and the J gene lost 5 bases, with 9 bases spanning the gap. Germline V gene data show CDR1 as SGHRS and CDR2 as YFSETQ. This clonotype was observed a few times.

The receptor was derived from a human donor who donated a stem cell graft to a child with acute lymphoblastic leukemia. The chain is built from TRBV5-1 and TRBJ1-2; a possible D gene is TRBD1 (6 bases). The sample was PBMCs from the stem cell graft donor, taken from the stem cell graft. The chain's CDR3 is CASSLLTGYGYTF. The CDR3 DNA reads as TGCGCCAGCAGCTTGTTAACAGGGTATGGCTACACCTTC.